This note documents a single TCR beta chain sequence. Its antigen remains unknown. The donors, healthy Caucasians from Russia, were aged about 6 to 90. The data were taken from a study of blood T cells in healthy people across ages. The germline V gene encodes CDR1 MNHEY and CDR2 SVGEGT. V lost 0 bases, J lost 6 bases, and 4 bases stayed unmatched. The CDR3 contains 14 residues. Study-level results: Naive CD4+ cell counts and diversity both ran higher in long-lived than in aged donors.

The second PCR ran roughly 7 to 12 cycles with a sample-barcoded 5' primer and J-beta primers. TCRdb recomputed calls from the 5' RACE reads with MiXCR, one row per CDR3 protein. The sample yields roughly 790,000 distinct CDR3 sequences, more than 40% seen once. The V gene is TRBV6-2 or TRBV6-3, the J gene TRBJ2-7; TRBD1 aligns across 8 bases. Material for sequencing was blood. The sequence was collected from a woman aged 60 to 75 in good health. CDR3 DNA: TGTGCCAGCAGTTACTCACCGGACAGGGTCGAGCAGTACTTC. It is translated as CASSYSPDRVEQYF.